Below are 9 T cell receptor beta chains sequenced from a single sample in a study of T-cell reconstitution after alpha-beta-depleted transplantation in children. As it was prepared, the TCRbeta library received unique molecular identifiers. Each CDR3 protein is one row after TCRdb ran MiXCR on the PCR reads. The sample includes hundreds of thousands of distinct CDR3 sequences, over 15% seen only once; the top ten take 1.1%. This specimen was PBMCs from the stem cell graft donor, taken from the stem cell graft. Receptors originate from a human donor who donated a stem cell graft to a child with acute myeloid leukemia.

The CDR3 loop is CATSRGRSGGPQETQYF. In nucleotides, the CDR3 is TGTGCCACCAGCAGAGGCCGGAGCGGGGGCCCACAAGAGACCCAGTACTTC. The chain has TRBV15 and TRBJ2-5; 8 nucleotides line up with TRBD2. CDR1 and CDR2 from the germline V gene are LNHNV and YYDKDF (reference sequence). The junction had 9 bases not matched to a gene; V was cut back by 1 base and J by 2 bases. This CDR3 region has 17 residues.

In its sample, this clonotype was seen many times. The chain joins TRBV6-1 to TRBJ1-1; 9 nucleotides align to TRBD1. Germline CDR1 reads MNHNS; CDR2 reads SASEGT. The CDR3 totals 12 residues. V shed 7 bases and J 5 bases; nucleotides not matched to a gene: 2. CDR3 residues: CASKDRGTEAFF. The CDR3 DNA is TGTGCCAGCAAAGACAGGGGGACTGAAGCTTTCTTT.

J is TRBJ1-4 and V is TRBV20-1; 8 bases fit TRBD1. J gave up 8 bases and V 5 bases, and 13 bases lay outside the gene matches. The CDR3 totals 15 residues. Germline CDR1 DFQATT, CDR2 SNEGSKA (reference sequence). CDR3 DNA: TGCAGTGCTTTCCGTCCAGGGGGCGCGGGGGAAAAACTGTTTTTT. Translated: CSAFRPGGAGEKLFF.

There are many counts of this clonotype. J is TRBJ2-6 and V is TRBV20-1; D unresolved. Germline V lookup: CDR1 DFQATT, CDR2 SNEGSKA (reference sequence). The CDR3 loop spans 14 amino acids. V dropped 4 bases and J dropped 0 bases, with 7 bases sitting between them. CDR3 sequence: CSAIPDSGANVLTF. CDR3 DNA: TGCAGTGCTATCCCAGACTCTGGGGCCAACGTCCTGACTTTC.

This chain links TRBV4-2 with TRBJ2-1, with TRBD2 matching over 9 bases. The CDR3 runs to 15 residues. The V and J ends lost 2 bases and 5 bases, in that order; junction bases with no gene match: 4. Germline V CDR1 and CDR2: LGHNA, YNFKEQ. The CDR3 is CASSQSGGLNNEQFF. CDR3 bases: TGTGCCAGCAGCCAAAGCGGGGGGCTGAACAATGAGCAGTTCTTC.

This clonotype was observed a few times. This chain links TRBV20-1 with TRBJ2-1; D is perhaps TRBD2 (7 bases). The V and J ends lost 6 bases and 1 base respectively, with 22 bases between them. Germline assignment: CDR1 DFQATT and CDR2 SNEGSKA (reference sequence). This CDR3 is built from 17 residues. CDR3 protein: CSAPSTGGQGSYNEQFF. As DNA, the CDR3 is TGCAGTGCACCATCTACGGGGGGCCAGGGATCCTACAATGAGCAGTTCTTC.

This clonotype was counted at least ten times. The chain is built from TRBV20-1 and TRBJ2-4; a possible D gene is TRBD1 (6 bases). Trimming removed 4 bases at V and 0 bases at J, with 13 bases between. CDR3 size: 15 residues. Germline V gives CDR1 DFQATT, CDR2 SNEGSKA (reference sequence). The CDR3 nucleotides are TGCAGTGCTACTCATGCCAGGGGAGCCAAAAACATTCAGTACTTC. It codes for CSATHARGAKNIQYF.

The chain recombines TRBV28 with TRBJ2-7, with TRBD1 matching over 11 bases. Germline V lookup: CDR1 MDHEN, CDR2 SYDVKM. After removal of 3 bases from V and 1 base from J, the junction contained 14 bases not matched to a gene. The CDR3 is made up of 19 amino acids. CDR3 DNA sequence: TGTGCCAGCAGTTTCCCAACACCCGGGACAGGGGGTCCATCCTACGAGCAGTACTTC. It translates to CASSFPTPGTGGPSYEQYF. The full variable domain, rest sourced from reference TRBV28 and TRBJ2-7, is DVKVTQSSRYLVKRTGEKVFLECVQDMDHENMFWYRQDPGLGLRLIYFSYDVKMKEKGDIPEGYSVSREKKERFSLILESASTNQTSMYLCASSFPTPGTGGPSYEQYFGPGTRLTVT.

This clonotype turned up a few times. The chain carries TRBV30 and TRBJ2-6; D gene unclear. Germline assignment: CDR1 GTSNPN and CDR2 SVGIG (reference sequence). The CDR3 runs 16 residues. V shed 1 base and J shed 2 bases, with 12 bases lying between them. This CDR3 reads CAWSEGTIAGANVLTF. The CDR3 DNA reads as TGTGCCTGGAGTGAGGGTACAATCGCTGGGGCCAACGTCCTGACTTTC. Variable domain in full (rest from reference TRBV30 and TRBJ2-6): SQTIHQWPATLVQPVGSPLSLECTVEGTSNPNLYWYRQAAGRGLQLLFYSVGIGQISSEVPQNLSASRPQDRQFILSSKKLLLSDSGFYLCAWSEGTIAGANVLTFGAGSRLTVL.